Each of the 23 T cell receptor beta chains below was sequenced from the same sample in a study of blood T cell repertoires in COVID-19. Data came from immunoSEQ multiplex PCR; TCRdb stores just in-frame clones and leaves some out. The sample yields roughly 97,000 clones, less than 95% seen once. Sequencing was carried out using peripheral blood. The receptors here all came from a man aged 55-75 years with acute or convalescent COVID-19.

This CDR3 is CASSPTALWEGYTF. The CDR3 nucleotides are TGTGCCAGCAGTCCGACAGCCCTATGGGAAGGCTACACCTTC. This rearrangement joins TRBV5-5 to TRBJ1-2; D may be TRBD1 (5 bases). The ends were cut back, 5 bases at V and 8 bases at J, with 19 bases in the middle. In germline, CDR1 is SGHKS, CDR2 YYEKEE (reference sequence). The CDR3 has 14 residues. The variable domain in full, completed from reference TRBV5-5 and TRBJ1-2, reads DAGVTQSPTHLIKTRGQQVTLRCSPISGHKSVSWYQQVLGQGPQFIFQYYEKEERGRGNFPDRFSARQFPNYSSELNVNALLLGDSALYLCASSPTALWEGYTFGSGTRLTVV.

V gene TRBV12-3 or TRBV12-4 combines with J gene TRBJ1-2; D may be TRBD1 (5 bases). The CDR3 extends over 11 amino acids. V lost 5 bases and J lost 8, with 9 bases in between. The CDR3 sequence is CASSAGGGYTF. The CDR3 region has the DNA TGTGCCAGCAGTGCCGGGGGAGGCTACACCTTC.

The chain uses TRBV3-1 (or the pseudogene TRBV3-2) and TRBJ2-3; 12 bases agree with TRBD2. The ends lost 1 base at V and 6 bases at J; junction bases unmatched: 5. CDR1 is LGHDT, CDR2 YNNKEL, per germline (reference sequence). This CDR3 contains 16 residues. CDR3: CASSQGLAGGPDTQYF. The CDR3 DNA reads as TGTGCCAGCAGCCAAGGGCTAGCGGGGGGGCCGGATACGCAGTATTTT.

The genes are TRBV25-1 and TRBJ1-1; no clear D. CDR1 and CDR2 from the germline V gene are MGHDK and SYGVNS. V lost 2 bases and J lost 1, with 11 bases in between. The CDR3 length is 15 residues. Here the CDR3 DNA reads TGTGCCAGCAGTGAAGGGTCTGGGCAGAACACTGAAGCTTTCTTT. This gives the protein CASSEGSGQNTEAFF.

V and J are TRBV5-1 and TRBJ1-5; 10 bases are a match to TRBD1. CDR3 size: 15 residues. The V and J ends lost 0 bases and 7 bases, in that order; junction bases with no gene match: 4. The V gene's germline CDR1 is SGHRS and CDR2 YFSETQ. CDR3 coding DNA: TGCGCCAGCAGCTTGGAAGGGACAGGGGACCAGCCCCAGCATTTT. Translated, it gives CASSLEGTGDQPQHF.

The CDR3, as DNA: TGTGCCAGCAGAGAGACAGGGACAAGCTCCTACGAGCAGTACTTC. This sequence encodes CASRETGTSSYEQYF. The chain combines TRBV7-9 with TRBJ2-7; 7 bases are a match to TRBD1. Germline V gene sequence: CDR1 SEHNR, CDR2 FQNEAQ (reference sequence). This CDR3 comprises 15 residues. The V segment lost 6 bases and the J segment 0 bases; nucleotides outside the gene matches: 8.

The chain combines TRBV24-1 with TRBJ2-7, with 8 bases lining up with TRBD1. Germline lookup yields CDR1 KGHDR and CDR2 SFDVKD. V gave up 4 bases and J gave up 6 bases; unmatched junction bases: 13. This CDR3 is built from 16 residues. In nucleotides, the CDR3 is TGTGCCACCAGTGACATACAGGACAGGGAAGTTTGCGAGCAGTACGTC. Translating gives CATSDIQDREVCEQYV.

This clone has more than one count but fewer than ten. The rearrangement joins TRBV10-3 to TRBJ1-1; weak D call: TRBD1 (5 bases). V lost 0 bases and J 1 base, leaving 9 bases between the germline ends. The CDR3 totals 15 residues. Germline CDR1 ENHRY, CDR2 SYGVKD. For the CDR3, the DNA is TGTGCCATCAGTGAGTCTGACGGACAGAACACTGAAGCTTTCTTT. Translated, it gives CAISESDGQNTEAFF.

The chain employs TRBV19 and TRBJ1-2; TRBD1 agrees at 7 bases. The germline CDR1 and CDR2 sequences are LNHDA and SQIVND (reference sequence). This CDR3 contains 16 residues. The junction had 13 bases not matched to a gene; V was cut back by 5 bases and J by 4 bases. Here the CDR3 reads CASSYQGQVFSYGYTF. DNA of the CDR3: TGTGCCAGTAGTTATCAAGGACAGGTTTTTTCCTATGGCTACACCTTC.

Here the CDR3 DNA reads TGCAGCGTTGATACGGGGGGCTCTGGGGCCAACGTCCTGACTTTC. Translation: CSVDTGGSGANVLTF. The genes are TRBV29-1 and TRBJ2-6; 7 bases fit TRBD2. J was trimmed by 0 bases and V by 3 bases; bases with no gene match: 2. This CDR3 is built from 15 residues. Germline CDR1 SQVTM, CDR2 ANQGSEA.

This clone was observed a single time. The chain is built from TRBV12-3 or TRBV12-4 and TRBJ1-6, with D tentatively TRBD1 (5 bases). This CDR3 contains 11 residues. Trimming shortened V by 6 bases and J by 12 bases, and 9 bases separated the two germline ends. CDR3 DNA: TGTGCCAGCAGCCCGGGGGGACCCCTCCACTTT. Protein: CASSPGGPLHF.

The V call is TRBV6-5, the J call TRBJ1-5; no reliable D call. Trimming took off 7 bases at V and 4 bases at J, with 8 bases between the two ends. The CDR3 is 12 residues long. Germline values: CDR1 MNHEY, CDR2 SVGAGI. The CDR3: CASKEGNQPQHF. CDR3 sequence (DNA): TGTGCCAGCAAGGAGGGAAATCAGCCCCAGCATTTT.

The chain uses TRBV7-8 and TRBJ1-5; D is unresolved. The CDR3 is 16 residues long. V was shortened by 5 bases and J by 4 bases, with 18 bases between the two germline ends. Germline V gene data show CDR1 as SGHVS and CDR2 as FQNEAQ. The CDR3 region has the DNA TGTGCCAGCAGCCGAGACCCGACAACGGGGAATCAGCCCCAGCATTTT. Protein: CASSRDPTTGNQPQHF.

The V and J genes are TRBV2 and TRBJ1-5; TRBD1 matches at 10 bases. This CDR3 spans 14 amino acids. Germline values: CDR1 SNHLY, CDR2 FYNNEI. Unmatched junction bases numbered 2, after V lost 6 bases and J lost 3 bases. The CDR3 region is CASRDRGFNQPQHF. In DNA form, the CDR3 reads TGTGCCAGCAGGGACAGGGGGTTCAATCAGCCCCAGCATTTT.

The rearrangement joins TRBV28 to TRBJ1-5; a weak D match, TRBD1 (6 bases). The germline V gene encodes CDR1 MDHEN and CDR2 SYDVKM. Between the trimmed V and J ends, which lost 6 bases and 5 bases, there was a span of 11 bases. This CDR3 comprises 13 residues. The CDR3 sequence is CASREGGDQPQHF. The CDR3 DNA reads as TGTGCCAGCAGGGAAGGGGGGGATCAGCCCCAGCATTTT.

This chain links TRBV5-1 with TRBJ1-6; TRBD1 matches at 9 bases. This CDR3 spans 16 amino acids. Trimming removed 0 bases from V and 10 bases from J; junction bases left unmatched: 8. Per germline, CDR1 SGHRS and CDR2 YFSETQ. CDR3 in amino acids: CASSLAQGQGNSPLHF. In DNA form, the CDR3 reads TGCGCCAGCAGCTTGGCGCAGGGACAGGGAAACTCACCCCTCCACTTT. The complete variable domain, with remaining parts taken from reference TRBV5-1 and TRBJ1-6, reads KAGVTQTPRYLIKTRGQQVTLSCSPISGHRSVSWYQQTPGQGLQFLFEYFSETQRNKGNFPGRFSGRQFSNSRSEMNVSTLELGDSALYLCASSLAQGQGNSPLHFGNGTRLTVT.

The chain joins TRBV6-5 to TRBJ1-2, with 7 bases aligning to TRBD1. With 6 bases clipped from V and 4 bases from J, the junction kept 11 bases outside the gene matches. Germline assignment: CDR1 MNHEY and CDR2 SVGAGI. The CDR3 consists of 15 residues. The CDR3: CASSSPGQAAYGYTF. Written as DNA, the CDR3 is TGTGCCAGCAGCTCCCCCGGACAGGCGGCCTATGGCTACACCTTC.

This clone showed up just a few times. The genes are TRBV19 and TRBJ1-1; D possibly corresponds to TRBD1 (6 bases). V was shortened by 5 bases and J by 6 bases, with 13 bases between the two germline ends. Germline CDR1 reads LNHDA; CDR2 reads SQIVND (reference sequence). This CDR3 is 13 amino acids long. This CDR3 reads CASSVRGIAEAFF. In DNA form, the CDR3 reads TGTGCCAGTAGTGTCAGGGGTATCGCTGAAGCTTTCTTT.

The chain recombines TRBV7-8 with TRBJ1-5; 8 bases line up with TRBD1. The CDR3 runs 16 residues. The trim removed 0 bases at V and 1 base at J, leaving 2 bases unmatched. Germline-derived CDR1 and CDR2 are SGHVS and FQNEAQ. The CDR3: CASSLARTGSNQPQHF. The CDR3 region has the DNA TGTGCCAGCAGCTTAGCACGGACAGGGAGCAATCAGCCCCAGCATTTT. Full variable domain (remainder filled in from reference TRBV7-8 and TRBJ1-5): GAGVSQSPRYKVAKRGQDVALRCDPISGHVSLFWYQQALGQGPEFLTYFQNEAQLDKSGLPSDRFFAERPEGSVSTLKIQRTQQEDSAVYLCASSLARTGSNQPQHFGDGTRLSIL.

The V gene is TRBV18, the J gene TRBJ2-5; 13 bases are shared with TRBD2. The CDR3 is made up of 17 amino acids. V shed 3 bases, J shed 5 bases, and the junction held 9 bases outside the gene matches. Germline CDR1 reads KGHSH; CDR2 reads LQKENI. CDR3 sequence: CASSPRLAGGIEETQYF. CDR3 nucleotides: TGTGCCAGCTCACCGCGACTAGCGGGGGGTATAGAGGAGACCCAGTACTTC.

This sequence joins TRBV3-1 (or the pseudogene TRBV3-2) and TRBJ2-3; maybe TRBD1 (6 bases). The CDR3 is 13 residues long. Germline assignment: CDR1 LGHDT and CDR2 YNNKEL (reference sequence). V gave up 0 bases and J gave up 6 bases, with 7 bases separating them. The chain's CDR3 is CASSQDQGDTQYF. The CDR3, as DNA: TGTGCCAGCAGCCAAGATCAGGGGGATACGCAGTATTTT.

In this sample, this clone turned up once. The V call is TRBV5-6, the J call TRBJ1-4; D possibly corresponds to TRBD1 (6 bases). V was cut by 7 bases and J by 8 bases, with 15 bases left in between. The CDR3 length is 13 residues. Germline V gene data show CDR1 as SGHDT and CDR2 as YYEEEE. The CDR3 region has the DNA TGTGCCAGCTCCACCAGACAGGCAGAAAAACTGTTTTTT. The encoded protein is CASSTRQAEKLFF.

In this sample, this clone turned up once. V usage is TRBV25-1 and J usage is TRBJ1-1, with TRBD1 matching over 8 bases. V gave up 2 bases and J gave up 1 base; unmatched junction bases: 3. The germline V gene has CDR1 MGHDK and CDR2 SYGVNS. The CDR3 is 15 amino acids. The CDR3 DNA reads as TGTGCCAGCAGTGAACCCGGGACAGGGAACACTGAAGCTTTCTTT. Protein sequence: CASSEPGTGNTEAFF.